This T cell receptor beta chain derives from a study of cytomegalovirus exposure and HLA in healthy donors. Findings of the study overall: One variant, a missense change in DCLRE1C, was linked in a later analysis to TCR beta V- and J-gene trimming. Analysis was performed later, and it showed HLA-associated TCR beta chains to be more clonally expanded than equally common others.

Researchers ran the PCR with 60 Vbeta and 13 Jbeta primers. The data were produced by immunoSEQ multiplex PCR, yet TCRdb's version contains in-frame clones alone and is incomplete. The top ten hold approximately 2.9% of the sample, which has about 120,000 clones, 15% to 20% seen once. This clone was counted many times. Its antigen is currently unknown. The sequenced sample consisted of PBMCs. The receptor's source is a female donor in good health and CMV-seropositive.

CDR3 DNA sequence: TGTGCCATCAGGCCGACAGGGCCCTCCTACGAGCAGTACTTC. This gives the protein CAIRPTGPSYEQYF. This chain links TRBV10-3 with TRBJ2-7, with TRBD1 matching over 7 bases. The CDR3 loop spans 14 amino acids. J lost 0 bases, V lost 6 bases, and 5 bases had no gene match. The germline V gene has CDR1 ENHRY and CDR2 SYGVKD.